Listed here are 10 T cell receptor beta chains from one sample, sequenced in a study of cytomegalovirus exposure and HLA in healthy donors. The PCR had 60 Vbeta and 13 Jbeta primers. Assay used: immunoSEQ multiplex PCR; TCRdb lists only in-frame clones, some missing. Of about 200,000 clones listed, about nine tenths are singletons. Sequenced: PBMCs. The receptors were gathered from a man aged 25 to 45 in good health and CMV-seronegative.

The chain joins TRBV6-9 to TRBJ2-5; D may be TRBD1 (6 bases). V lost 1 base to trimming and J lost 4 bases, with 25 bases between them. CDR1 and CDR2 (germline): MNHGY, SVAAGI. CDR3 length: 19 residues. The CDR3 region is CASSYCKGPRGSFSETQYF. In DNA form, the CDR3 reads TGTGCCAGCAGTTATTGTAAAGGCCCCAGGGGAAGTTTTTCAGAGACCCAGTACTTC.

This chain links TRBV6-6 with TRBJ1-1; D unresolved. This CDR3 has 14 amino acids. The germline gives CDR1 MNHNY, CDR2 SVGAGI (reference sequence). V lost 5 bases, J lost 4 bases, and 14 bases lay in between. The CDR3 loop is CASSPLGRSTEAFF. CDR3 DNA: TGTGCCAGCAGTCCTCTGGGGAGAAGCACTGAAGCTTTCTTT.

CDR3 nucleotides: TGTGCCAGCAGCGACAGGGGGCGGACCGGGGAGCTGTTTTTT. Its protein is CASSDRGRTGELFF. The chain uses TRBV6-6 and TRBJ2-2; TRBD1 agrees at 10 bases. The CDR3 totals 14 residues. In germline, CDR1 is MNHNY, CDR2 SVGAGI (reference sequence). The V and J ends lost 6 bases and 5 bases, in that order; junction bases with no gene match: 3.

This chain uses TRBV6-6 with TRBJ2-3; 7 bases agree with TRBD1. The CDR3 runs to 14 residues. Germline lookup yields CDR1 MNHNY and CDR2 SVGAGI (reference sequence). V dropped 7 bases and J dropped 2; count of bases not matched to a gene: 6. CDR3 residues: CASKTGRITDTQYF. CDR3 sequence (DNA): TGTGCCAGCAAGACAGGGCGCATCACAGATACGCAGTATTTT.

The CDR3 DNA sequence: TGTGCCAGCAGTTACATGCGGGGTAGAGCAAACACCATATATTTT. It is translated as CASSYMRGRANTIYF. The chain recombines TRBV6-5 with TRBJ1-3, with D unclear. CDR3 length: 15 amino acids. Germline V CDR1 and CDR2: MNHEY, SVGAGI. V shed 2 bases and J shed 6 bases, with 14 bases lying between them.

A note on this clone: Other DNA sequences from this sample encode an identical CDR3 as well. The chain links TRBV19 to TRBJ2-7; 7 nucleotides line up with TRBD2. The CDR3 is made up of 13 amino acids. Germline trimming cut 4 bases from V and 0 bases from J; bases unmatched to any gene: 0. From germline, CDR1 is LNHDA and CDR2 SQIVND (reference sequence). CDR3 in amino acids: CASSSGSSYEQYF. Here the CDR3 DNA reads TGTGCCAGTAGTAGCGGGAGCTCCTACGAGCAGTACTTC.

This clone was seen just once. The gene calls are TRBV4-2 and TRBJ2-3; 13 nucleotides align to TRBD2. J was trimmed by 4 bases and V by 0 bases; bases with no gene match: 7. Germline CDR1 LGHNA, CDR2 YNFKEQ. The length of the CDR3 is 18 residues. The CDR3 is CASSQEAGLAGVSDTQYF. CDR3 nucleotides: TGTGCCAGCAGCCAAGAGGCCGGACTAGCGGGAGTATCAGATACGCAGTATTTT.

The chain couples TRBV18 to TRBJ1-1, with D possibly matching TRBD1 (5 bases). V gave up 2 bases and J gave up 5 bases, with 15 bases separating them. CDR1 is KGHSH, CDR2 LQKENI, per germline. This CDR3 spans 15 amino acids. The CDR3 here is CASSPVGPGGTEAFF. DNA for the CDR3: TGTGCCAGCTCACCAGTGGGGCCGGGAGGAACTGAAGCTTTCTTT.

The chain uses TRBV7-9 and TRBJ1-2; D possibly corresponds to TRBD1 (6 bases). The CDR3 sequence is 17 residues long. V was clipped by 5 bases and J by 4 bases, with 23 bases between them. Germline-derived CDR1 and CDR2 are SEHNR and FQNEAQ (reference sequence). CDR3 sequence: CASSPTLGIQGVYGYTF. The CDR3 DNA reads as TGTGCCAGCAGCCCCACCCTAGGCATACAGGGTGTCTATGGCTACACCTTC.

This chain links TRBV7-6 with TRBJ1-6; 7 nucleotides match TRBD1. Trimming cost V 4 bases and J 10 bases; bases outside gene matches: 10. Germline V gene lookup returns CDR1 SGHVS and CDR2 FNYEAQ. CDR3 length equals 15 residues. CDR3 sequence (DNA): TGTGCCAGCAGCTCCCAACCGACAGGGAACTCACCCCTCCACTTT. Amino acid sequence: CASSSQPTGNSPLHF.